A selection of T cell receptor beta chains follows, all from one sample in a study of CD8 T cells in ankylosing spondylitis. TCRdb used MiXCR to reprocess the 5' RACE reads, holding one entry per CDR3 protein. Here the sample spans about 750,000 distinct CDR3 sequences, around a fifth being singletons. The sequenced sample consisted of blood, either unsorted or a sorted T cell fraction (not recorded which). The receptors come from a male donor with ankylosing spondylitis. Each CDR3 is given with its conserved first and last residue. D genes are given only for firm matches. Only some rows state a clone size, as once, few, many or a class for expanded clones.

TGTGCCAGCAGCCCAGTGGGGGCGGATACCGGGGAGCTGTTTTTT | CASSPVGADTGELFF | TRBV7-2 | . | . | TRBJ2-2
TGTGCCAGCAGCTCTCAGATGGCCCAGTACTTC | CASSSQMAQYF | TRBV11-1 | . | . | TRBJ2-5
TGCAGTGCCCAGAGGACAGTTATGAACACTGAAGCTTTCTTT | CSAQRTVMNTEAFF | TRBV20-1 | . | few | TRBJ1-1
TGCAGTGCTAGAGGAGGCAGGGGTTACGAGCAGTACTTC | CSARGGRGYEQYF | TRBV20-1 | . | few | TRBJ2-7
TGCAGCGTTGAAGATAGAGGGACAGGGAACACCGGGGAGCTGTTTTTT | CSVEDRGTGNTGELFF | TRBV29-1 | TRBD1 | . | TRBJ2-2
TGTGCCAGCAGCTTTGGACTAAATACAGATACGCAGTATTTT | CASSFGLNTDTQYF | TRBV12-1 | . | . | TRBJ2-3
TGCGCCAGCAGCTTGGGGGGGGCTGGGGACGAGCAGTACTTC | CASSLGGAGDEQYF | TRBV5-1 | . | few | TRBJ2-7
TGTGCCAGCAGCGAGACTAGCGGGGGACTCTACAATGAGCAGTTCTTC | CASSETSGGLYNEQFF | TRBV28 | TRBD2 | . | TRBJ2-1
TGTGCCAGCAGCTTAGGGGGAGCGGTAAACACTGAAGCTTTCTTT | CASSLGGAVNTEAFF | TRBV7-9 | . | many | TRBJ1-1
TGTGCCTGGAGTGGCCCCACCCTATACAATGAGCAGTTCTTC | CAWSGPTLYNEQFF | TRBV30 | . | few | TRBJ2-1
TGCAGCGTTGAAGGGGCACTCCCCGGGGGGACCCAGTACTTC | CSVEGALPGGTQYF | TRBV29-1 | . | . | TRBJ2-5
TGTGCCATCAGTGAACAGCCCAACTATGGCTACACCTTC | CAISEQPNYGYTF | TRBV10-3 | . | . | TRBJ1-2
TGTGCCAGCAGCCTCACCGGGAGGCAAGAGACCCAGTACTTC | CASSLTGRQETQYF | TRBV3-1 | TRBD2 | few | TRBJ2-5
TGCGCCAGCAGCCACACTTTGGACAGGAGCTCCTACGAGCAGTACTTC | CASSHTLDRSSYEQYF | TRBV4-1 | TRBD1 | few | TRBJ2-7
TGTGCCAGCAGCCAAGATAGGGGAAACACTGAAGCTTTCTTT | CASSQDRGNTEAFF | TRBV4-3 | . | many | TRBJ1-1
TGTGCCAGCAGCCGGGACAGAGCAACTAATGAAAAACTGTTTTTT | CASSRDRATNEKLFF | TRBV2 | TRBD1 | . | TRBJ1-4
TGCGCCAGCAGCCCTTTCCGGGAGGGAACGGACGAGCAGTACTTC | CASSPFREGTDEQYF | TRBV4-1 | TRBD2 | . | TRBJ2-7
TGTGCCAGCAGTGCTAGCGGCTCCTACAATGAGCAGTTCTTC | CASSASGSYNEQFF | TRBV2 | TRBD2 | many | TRBJ2-1
TGTGCCAGCAGCTTCGGGACTAGCGGGGTCAATGAGCAGTTCTTC | CASSFGTSGVNEQFF | TRBV7-9 | TRBD2 | . | TRBJ2-1
TGCGCCAGCAGCGAGGAGAACGAGCTGTTTTTT | CASSEENELFF | TRBV4-1 | . | few | TRBJ2-2
TGTGCCAGCAGCTGGCACAGGGAGAACACTGAAGCTTTCTTT | CASSWHRENTEAFF | TRBV7-2 | . | few | TRBJ1-1
TGCAGCGTTGAGGGGGTTGGGACCTACGAGCAGTACTTC | CSVEGVGTYEQYF | TRBV29-1 | . | . | TRBJ2-7
TGCAGTGCTAGAGATTTGGATAGCTCCTACAATGAGCAGTTCTTC | CSARDLDSSYNEQFF | TRBV20-1 | . | . | TRBJ2-1
TGTGCCAGCAGTTCTTGGGGGGAGCAGTTCTTC | CASSSWGEQFF | TRBV27 | . | . | TRBJ2-1
TGTGCCAGCAGTTTATTCGGTCTCGGCACAGATACGCAGTATTTT | CASSLFGLGTDTQYF | TRBV12-3/TRBV12-4 | . | many | TRBJ2-3
TGCGCCAGCAGCTGGGGGCCAGAACCTTACAATGAGCAGTTCTTC | CASSWGPEPYNEQFF | TRBV5-1 | . | . | TRBJ2-1
TGTGCCAGCACCCAACAGGGAATGCGCTACACCTTC | CASTQQGMRYTF | TRBV12-3/TRBV12-4 | . | . | TRBJ1-2
TGTGCCAGCGGGTGGGTGTATGGCTACACCTTC | CASGWVYGYTF | TRBV6-1 | . | . | TRBJ1-2
TGTGCCAGCTCCGTAAACTCCTACAATGAGCAGTTCTTC | CASSVNSYNEQFF | TRBV7-6 | . | . | TRBJ2-1
TGTGCCAGCCGGGACGGAAATAACTATGGCTACACCTTC | CASRDGNNYGYTF | TRBV6-1 | . | . | TRBJ1-2
TGTGCCAGCAGCGTACGACAGGGGCCCACAGATACGCAGTATTTT | CASSVRQGPTDTQYF | TRBV7-2 | TRBD1 | few | TRBJ2-3
TGTGCCAGCAGTGAAGCTAGCGGGACGAACATTCAGTACTTC | CASSEASGTNIQYF | TRBV6-1 | TRBD2 | . | TRBJ2-4
TGTGCCAGCAGCCATCGGGGGGGGACGAGGGGCTACACCTTC | CASSHRGGTRGYTF | TRBV7-8 | . | many | TRBJ1-2
TGTGCCAGCAGTTTGCTCCCTGTATGGGCTGAAGCTTTCTTT | CASSLLPVWAEAFF | TRBV27 | . | few | TRBJ1-1
TGTGCCAGCAGCGACGGGTTAGCAGGCCTCACAGATACGCAGTATTTT | CASSDGLAGLTDTQYF | TRBV9 | . | . | TRBJ2-3
TGCGCCAGCAGCTTGGGAGGCGGGGGGAACACAGATACGCAGTATTTT | CASSLGGGGNTDTQYF | TRBV5-1 | TRBD2 | . | TRBJ2-3
TGTGCCAGCAGCTTAATAGGACTAGCTAACACCGGGGAGCTGTTTTTT | CASSLIGLANTGELFF | TRBV7-3 | TRBD2 | few | TRBJ2-2
TGCGCCAGCAGCAGGTCGCCCCAACATCCAAACGGCGAAAAACTGTTTTTT | CASSRSPQHPNGEKLFF | TRBV5-1 | . | few | TRBJ1-4
TGTGCCAGCAGTTTTTCGGGGTACAATGAGCAGTTCTTC | CASSFSGYNEQFF | TRBV27 | . | many | TRBJ2-1
TGCGCCAGCAGCCAAGAGAGTGGGAACCCCTACGAGCAGTACTTC | CASSQESGNPYEQYF | TRBV4-3 | . | few | TRBJ2-7
TGTGCCAGCAGCTTACCGCCTAGCGGGAGGTACGAGCAGTACTTC | CASSLPPSGRYEQYF | TRBV7-8 | TRBD2 | few | TRBJ2-7
TGTGCCAGCAGCCAACAAAGGGGTACTGGACTAGCTTCGAATGAGCAGTTCTTC | CASSQQRGTGLASNEQFF | TRBV3-1 | TRBD2 | . | TRBJ2-1
TGTGCCAGCAGCGTGGAGGGAGCTAACTATGGCTACACCTTC | CASSVEGANYGYTF | TRBV6-1 | . | . | TRBJ1-2
TGCGCCAGCAGCCAACAGTGGATGAACACTGAAGCTTTCTTT | CASSQQWMNTEAFF | TRBV4-3 | . | few | TRBJ1-1
TGTGCCAGCGGAACCCTAGCGGGGGGTGGCATAGATACGCAGTATTTT | CASGTLAGGGIDTQYF | TRBV28 | TRBD2 | many | TRBJ2-3
TGTGCCAGCAGCTTAATAGGAGGCCCCAAAAACATTCAGTACTTC | CASSLIGGPKNIQYF | TRBV7-3 | . | . | TRBJ2-4
TGCAGTGCCGGTGCTAGCTTTGAGCAGTTCTTC | CSAGASFEQFF | TRBV20-1 | . | few | TRBJ2-1
TGTGCCAGCACCGCCGACAGCGGTACAACTAATGAAAAACTGTTTTTT | CASTADSGTTNEKLFF | TRBV6-1 | . | . | TRBJ1-4
TGTGCCAGCAGCCAAGATACCGGGGTGAACTACAATGAGCAGTTCTTC | CASSQDTGVNYNEQFF | TRBV14 | . | . | TRBJ2-1
TGCGCCAGCAGCCGGACTAGCGGGAGTGGCAATGAGCAGTTCTTC | CASSRTSGSGNEQFF | TRBV4-1 | TRBD2 | few | TRBJ2-1
TGTGCCAGCAGCCCCAATCGGGACTTCTACACAGATACGCAGTATTTT | CASSPNRDFYTDTQYF | TRBV3-1 | . | once | TRBJ2-3
TGTGCCAGCAAACTAATGGCGGGGGCCCCAGATACGCAGTATTTT | CASKLMAGAPDTQYF | TRBV12-3/TRBV12-4 | . | . | TRBJ2-3
TGTGCCAGCAGCTCACCCGGACAGGGTTCGAAAGCTTTCTTT | CASSSPGQGSKAFF | TRBV7-6 | TRBD1 | many | TRBJ1-1
TGCAGCGTTGAAGGGGTAGGGGACTACGAGCAGTACTTC | CSVEGVGDYEQYF | TRBV29-1 | . | few | TRBJ2-7
TGCAGTGCTAGTAGTGGACTAGCGTACAATGAGCAGTTCTTC | CSASSGLAYNEQFF | TRBV20-1 | TRBD2 | few | TRBJ2-1
TGCAGCGTTGAACAGCACACCGGGGAGCTGTTTTTT | CSVEQHTGELFF | TRBV29-1 | . | few | TRBJ2-2